This T cell receptor (beta chain) was retrieved from a study of blood T cells in healthy people across ages. Study-wide results and limits: Significant beta diversity loss was already apparent by age around 36, declining roughly linearly. Naive T cell percentage by flow cytometry tracked strongly with beta diversity.

Per germline, CDR1 ENHRY and CDR2 SYGVKD. Trimming left V 6 bases short and J 7 bases short, with 7 bases between. The CDR3 has 12 residues. Concerning this clonotype itself: Its matching antigen is unknown.

Alongside a J-beta primer mix, a sample-barcoded 5' primer served in a second PCR lasting roughly 6 to 12 cycles. TCRdb analysed the 5' RACE reads with MiXCR anew, one entry per CDR3 protein. The data hold fewer than 1 million distinct CDR3 sequences, with 44% observed a single time. V gene TRBV10-3 combines with J gene TRBJ1-6; unclear D gene. The sequenced sample consisted of blood. This TCR derives from a man in his fifties or sixties in good health. In DNA form, the CDR3 reads TGTGCCATCAGCTTAGGGAATTCACCCCTCCACTTT. Amino acid sequence: CAISLGNSPLHF.